One and the same sample provided the 14 T cell receptor beta chains below, sequenced in a study of cytomegalovirus exposure and HLA in healthy donors (dated by TCRdb to the late 2010s). The method behind the library was the immunoSEQ multiplex PCR assay. The multiplex PCR relied on a mix of 60 forward primers for TCR Vbeta segments and 13 reverse primers for TCR Jbeta segments. Imported from immuneACCESS, the table was reduced by TCRdb to in-frame sequences with V and J called. These copies leave out some clones; in studies compared against another copy, an unresolved V gene accounts for under half, and the cause of the remainder is not known. The sample table shows under 150,000 clones, and approximately 83% are seen once. The ten biggest clones cover 1% to 1.5% of the sample. Sample: PBMCs. Receptors were obtained from a girl aged 2-10 years in good health and CMV-seronegative.

This clone came up once. The chain combines TRBV19 with TRBJ1-2, with 8 bases lining up with TRBD1. The germline V gene has CDR1 LNHDA and CDR2 SQIVND (reference sequence). V trimming: 6 bases; J trimming: 7 bases; junction bases outside the gene matches: 7. The CDR3 runs to 13 residues. The CDR3 nucleotides are TGTGCCAGTAGCCCCTCAGGGGGCGGTGGCTACACCTTC. This encodes CASSPSGGGGYTF. Together with reference TRBV19 and TRBJ1-2, the CDR3 gives the full variable domain: DGGITQSPKYLFRKEGQNVTLSCEQNLNHDAMYWYRQDPGQGLRLIYYSQIVNDFQKGDIAEGYSVSREKKESFPLTVTSAQKNPTAFYLCASSPSGGGGYTFGSGTRLTVV.

The V gene is TRBV4-1, the J gene TRBJ2-1, with 12 bases fitting TRBD2. Per germline, CDR1 MGHRA and CDR2 YSYEKL. This CDR3 has 15 residues. The V and J ends lost 4 bases and 7 bases, in that order; junction bases with no gene match: 5. The CDR3 region is CASSPSSGRGNEQFF. Here the CDR3 DNA reads TGCGCCAGCAGCCCCTCTAGCGGGAGGGGGAATGAGCAGTTCTTC.

V usage is TRBV4-1 and J usage is TRBJ2-3, with TRBD1 as a possible D gene (5 bases). The V end lost 4 bases, the J end lost 4 bases, and 9 bases lay between the germline ends. CDR3 length equals 13 residues. The germline V gene has CDR1 MGHRA and CDR2 YSYEKL. This CDR3 reads CASSRLTADTQYF. CDR3 coding DNA: TGCGCCAGCAGCCGACTGACAGCAGATACGCAGTATTTT.

V and J are TRBV7-9 and TRBJ2-5; TRBD2 matches 9 bases. The CDR3 is made up of 17 amino acids. Looked up from germline, CDR1 is SEHNR and CDR2 is FQNEAQ (reference sequence). The J segment lost 2 bases and the V segment lost 0 bases, leaving 7 bases of the junction unmatched. The CDR3 loop reads CASSLAESGGLQETQYF. In nucleotides, the CDR3 is TGTGCCAGCAGCTTAGCGGAGAGCGGGGGGCTACAAGAGACCCAGTACTTC.

This chain joins TRBV6-1 and TRBJ2-3, with 8 bases fitting TRBD2. The CDR3 is 14 residues long. The junction had 1 base not matched to a gene; V was cut back by 3 bases and J by 2 bases. CDR1 and CDR2 (germline): MNHNS, SASEGT. The CDR3 protein is CASSERGDTDTQYF. In DNA, the CDR3 is TGTGCCAGCAGTGAGCGGGGGGACACAGATACGCAGTATTTT.

This chain connects TRBV5-1 to TRBJ1-1; 8 bases match TRBD1. CDR1 and CDR2 (germline): SGHRS, YFSETQ. With V trimmed by 0 bases and J by 5 bases, 6 bases remained unmatched. CDR3 length: 15 amino acids. CDR3 region: CASSLEGQGATEAFF. As DNA, the CDR3 is TGCGCCAGCAGCTTGGAGGGTCAGGGGGCTACTGAAGCTTTCTTT.

The chain uses TRBV18 and TRBJ2-7; D is perhaps TRBD2 (7 bases). Trimming stripped 0 bases from V and 3 bases from J, with 15 bases between. The CDR3 contains 16 residues. The germline gives CDR1 KGHSH, CDR2 LQKENI. The CDR3 loop is CASSPPGGGGNYEQYF. Written as DNA, the CDR3 is TGTGCCAGCTCACCACCGGGCGGCGGGGGCAACTACGAGCAGTACTTC.

V and J are TRBV10-1 and TRBJ2-7; D remains ambiguous. CDR3 length: 15 residues. Trimming stripped 0 bases from V and 4 bases from J, with 13 bases between. Germline CDR1 reads WNHNN; CDR2 reads SYGVQD (reference sequence). This CDR3 reads CASSESFSWPYEQYF. CDR3 nucleotide sequence: TGCGCCAGCAGTGAGTCGTTTAGCTGGCCGTACGAGCAGTACTTC.

The rearrangement links TRBV19 to TRBJ1-5, with TRBD1 matching over 7 bases. CDR1 LNHDA and CDR2 SQIVND come from the germline V gene (reference sequence). The CDR3 totals 16 residues. Trimming cost V 3 bases and J 7 bases; bases outside gene matches: 12. The CDR3, as DNA: TGTGCCAGTAGTATCGTCTGGACAGGTTTCGCCCAGCCCCAGCATTTT. The encoded protein is CASSIVWTGFAQPQHF.

The chain couples TRBV19 to TRBJ2-5; D perhaps matches TRBD2 (5 bases). The germline CDR1 and CDR2 sequences are LNHDA and SQIVND (reference sequence). CDR3 length: 14 amino acids. V was clipped by 6 bases and J by 4 bases, with 15 bases between them. CDR3 sequence: CASRRPYEGETQYF. CDR3 coding DNA: TGTGCCAGTAGACGACCCTACGAGGGAGAGACCCAGTACTTC.

The rearrangement uses TRBV9 and TRBJ2-3; the match to TRBD1 covers 8 bases. Trimming at V came to 0 bases and at J to 7 bases, leaving 13 bases not matched to a gene. Germline V gene lookup returns CDR1 SGDLS and CDR2 YYNGEE. CDR3 length: 17 residues. The CDR3 nucleotides are TGTGCCAGCAGCGTAGCGATGGACAGGGTGGTCCCCAATACGCAGTATTTT. It encodes CASSVAMDRVVPNTQYF.

The chain joins TRBV5-5 to TRBJ2-5; D is unresolved. This CDR3 region has 13 residues. Germline CDR1 is SGHKS and CDR2 is YYEKEE (reference sequence). Trimming took 4 bases from V and 1 from J, leaving 8 bases between them. Here the CDR3 reads CASSVGVQETQYF. The CDR3 region has the DNA TGTGCCAGCAGCGTAGGAGTCCAAGAGACCCAGTACTTC.

This clone was observed a handful of times. V and J are TRBV7-9 and TRBJ2-2, with TRBD2 as a possible D gene (5 bases). V shed 1 base and J shed 4 bases, with 7 bases lying between them. CDR3 length: 14 residues. Germline CDR1 reads SEHNR; CDR2 reads FQNEAQ (reference sequence). CDR3 residues: CASSLGRGTGELFF. The CDR3 DNA reads TGTGCCAGCAGCTTAGGCCGGGGCACCGGGGAGCTGTTTTTT.

This chain joins TRBV7-2 and TRBJ2-1; 14 positions match TRBD2. The V segment lost 5 bases and the J segment 4 bases; nucleotides outside the gene matches: 7. CDR1 and CDR2 (germline): SGHTA, FQGNSA. The CDR3 has 17 residues. The CDR3 DNA sequence: TGTGCCAGCAGCCTCGGGACTAGCGGGGGCCTTTACAATGAGCAGTTCTTC. Protein: CASSLGTSGGLYNEQFF.